This T cell receptor beta chain was recovered during a study of cytomegalovirus exposure and HLA in healthy donors. CDR1 and CDR2 from the germline V gene are SGHTA and FQGTGA. CDR3 size: 12 residues. The ends were cut back, 5 bases at V and 1 base at J, with 5 bases in the middle. It was with 60 Vbeta and 13 Jbeta primers that the PCR ran. TCRdb keeps only in-frame clones here, not all; method: immunoSEQ multiplex PCR. Seen here are approximately 90,000 clones, under 80% observed once, and the top ten hold just over 1.4%. This clonotype originated in a male donor in good health and CMV-seronegative. Sequenced sample: PBMCs. V gene TRBV7-3 combines with J gene TRBJ1-1, with unresolved D. In nucleotides, the CDR3 is TGTGCCAGCAGCCATCAGAACACTGAAGCTTTCTTT. Its protein is CASSHQNTEAFF.